Sequencing of this T cell receptor (beta chain) was carried out in a study of response to subunit inactivated influenza vaccine. Study-wide results and caveats: It was the authors' suggestion that each seasonal influenza vaccination recruits few new T cells.

TCRdb analysed the RT-PCR reads with MiXCR anew, one entry per CDR3 protein. The data contain roughly 700,000 distinct CDR3 sequences, about 15% of them seen just once; the ten biggest clones take up 6% to 7%. A word on this clonotype: What it recognizes is unknown.

The length of the CDR3 is 13 residues. Germline V lookup: CDR1 SQVTM, CDR2 ANQGSEA. V dropped 4 bases and J dropped 4 bases, with 10 bases sitting between them. This chain connects TRBV29-1 to TRBJ2-2, with a tentative D call TRBD1 (6 bases). The material was PBMCs from blood, obtained around two weeks before vaccination. The receptor comes from a man aged 45-65 years who received an inactivated influenza vaccine. The CDR3 region has the DNA TGCAGCGTTGGCCAGGGGAGCACCGGGGAGCTGTTTTTT. Residues: CSVGQGSTGELFF.